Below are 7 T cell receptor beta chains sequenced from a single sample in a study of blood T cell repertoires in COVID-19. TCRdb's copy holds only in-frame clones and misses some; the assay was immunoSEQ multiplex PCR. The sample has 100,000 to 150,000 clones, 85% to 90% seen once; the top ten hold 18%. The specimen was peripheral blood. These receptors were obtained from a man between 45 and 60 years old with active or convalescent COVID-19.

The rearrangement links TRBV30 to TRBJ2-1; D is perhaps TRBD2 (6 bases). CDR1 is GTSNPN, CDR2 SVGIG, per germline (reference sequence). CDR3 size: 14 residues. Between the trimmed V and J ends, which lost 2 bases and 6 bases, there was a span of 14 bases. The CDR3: CAWSPPGLANEQFF. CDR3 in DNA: TGTGCCTGGAGTCCGCCGGGACTGGCCAATGAGCAGTTCTTC.

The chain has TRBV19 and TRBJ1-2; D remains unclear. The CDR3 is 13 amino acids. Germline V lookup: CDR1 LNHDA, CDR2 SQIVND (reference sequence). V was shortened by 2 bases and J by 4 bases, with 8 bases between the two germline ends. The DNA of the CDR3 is TGTGCCAGTAGTATATCTTGGAGCTATGGCTACACCTTC. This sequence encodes CASSISWSYGYTF.

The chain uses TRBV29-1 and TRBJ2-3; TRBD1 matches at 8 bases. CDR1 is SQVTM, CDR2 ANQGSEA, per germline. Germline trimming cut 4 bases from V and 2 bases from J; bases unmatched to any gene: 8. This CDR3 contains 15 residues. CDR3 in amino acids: CSVGARQGFTDTQYF. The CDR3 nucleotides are TGCAGCGTTGGGGCCAGACAGGGGTTCACAGATACGCAGTATTTT.

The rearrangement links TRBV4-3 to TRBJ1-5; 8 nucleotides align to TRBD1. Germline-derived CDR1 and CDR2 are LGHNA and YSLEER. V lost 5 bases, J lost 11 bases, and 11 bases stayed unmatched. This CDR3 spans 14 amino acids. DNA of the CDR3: TGCGCCAGCAGCTCAACAAATACACAGGGGGCCCAGCATTTT. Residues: CASSSTNTQGAQHF.

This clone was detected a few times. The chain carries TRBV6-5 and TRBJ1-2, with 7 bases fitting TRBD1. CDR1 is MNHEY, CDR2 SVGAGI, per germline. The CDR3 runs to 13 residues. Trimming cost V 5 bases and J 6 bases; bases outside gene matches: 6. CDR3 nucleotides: TGTGCCAGCAGTAAGACAGGGCAGGATGGCTACACCTTC. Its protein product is CASSKTGQDGYTF.

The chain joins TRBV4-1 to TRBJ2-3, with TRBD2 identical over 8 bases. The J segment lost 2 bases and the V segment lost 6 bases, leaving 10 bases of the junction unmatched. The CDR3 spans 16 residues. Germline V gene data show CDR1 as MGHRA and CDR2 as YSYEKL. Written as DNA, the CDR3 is TGCGCCAGCAGTCGACTTAGCGGGGACAACACAGATACGCAGTATTTT. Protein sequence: CASSRLSGDNTDTQYF.

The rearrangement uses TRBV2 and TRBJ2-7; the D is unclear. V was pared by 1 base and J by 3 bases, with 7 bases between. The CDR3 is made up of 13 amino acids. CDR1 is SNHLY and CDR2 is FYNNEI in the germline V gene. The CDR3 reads CASSEGQYYEQYF. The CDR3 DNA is TGTGCCAGCAGTGAAGGGCAATACTACGAGCAGTACTTC.